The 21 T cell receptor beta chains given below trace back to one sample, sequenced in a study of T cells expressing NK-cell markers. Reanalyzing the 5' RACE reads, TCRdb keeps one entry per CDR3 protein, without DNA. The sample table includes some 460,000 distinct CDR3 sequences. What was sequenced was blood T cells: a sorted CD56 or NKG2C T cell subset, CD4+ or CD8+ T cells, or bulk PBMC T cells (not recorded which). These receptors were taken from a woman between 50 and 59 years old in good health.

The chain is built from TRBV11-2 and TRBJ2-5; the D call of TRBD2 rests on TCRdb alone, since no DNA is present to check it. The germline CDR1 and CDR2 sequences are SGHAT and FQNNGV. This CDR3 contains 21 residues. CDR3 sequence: CASSLDGPGLAGGLERETQYF.

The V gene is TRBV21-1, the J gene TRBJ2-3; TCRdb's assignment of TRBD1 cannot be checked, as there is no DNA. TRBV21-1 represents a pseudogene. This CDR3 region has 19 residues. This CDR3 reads CASSKPKFRDRDKTDTQYF.

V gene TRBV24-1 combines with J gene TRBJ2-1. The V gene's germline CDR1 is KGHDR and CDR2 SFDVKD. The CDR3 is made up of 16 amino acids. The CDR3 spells CATSDSIGSSYNEQFF.

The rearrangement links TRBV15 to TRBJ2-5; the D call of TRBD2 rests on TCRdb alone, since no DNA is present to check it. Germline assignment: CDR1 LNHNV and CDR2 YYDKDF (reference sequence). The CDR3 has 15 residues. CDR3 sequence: CATSRAPSGQETQYF.

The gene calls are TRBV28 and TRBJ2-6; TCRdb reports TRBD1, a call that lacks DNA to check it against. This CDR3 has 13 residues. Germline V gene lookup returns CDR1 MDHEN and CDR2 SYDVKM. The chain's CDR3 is CASGAGSANVLTF.

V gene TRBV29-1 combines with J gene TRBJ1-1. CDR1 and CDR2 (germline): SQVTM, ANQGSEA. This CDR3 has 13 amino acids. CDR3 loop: CSAAGTWNTEAFF.

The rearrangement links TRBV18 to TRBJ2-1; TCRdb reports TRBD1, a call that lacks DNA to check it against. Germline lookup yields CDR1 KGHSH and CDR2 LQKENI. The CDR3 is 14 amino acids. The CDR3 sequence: CASSTGTLYNEQFF.

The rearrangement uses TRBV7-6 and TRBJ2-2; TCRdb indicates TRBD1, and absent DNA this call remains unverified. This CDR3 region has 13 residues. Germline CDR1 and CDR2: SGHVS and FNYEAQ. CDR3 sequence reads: CASSKQGTGELFF. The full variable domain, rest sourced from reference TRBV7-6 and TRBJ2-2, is GAGVSQSPRYKVTKRGQDVALRCDPISGHVSLYWYRQALGQGPEFLTYFNYEAQQDKSGLPNDRFSAERPEGSISTLTIQRTEQRDSAMYRCASSKQGTGELFFGEGSRLTVL.

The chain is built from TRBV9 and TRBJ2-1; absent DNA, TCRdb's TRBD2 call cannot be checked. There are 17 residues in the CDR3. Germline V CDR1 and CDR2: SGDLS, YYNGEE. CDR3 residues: CASSVESFAGRYNEQFF.

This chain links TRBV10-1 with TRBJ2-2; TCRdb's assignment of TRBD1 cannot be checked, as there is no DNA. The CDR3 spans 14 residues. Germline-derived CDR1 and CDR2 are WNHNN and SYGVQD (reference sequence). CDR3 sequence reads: CASSRTEHTGELFF.

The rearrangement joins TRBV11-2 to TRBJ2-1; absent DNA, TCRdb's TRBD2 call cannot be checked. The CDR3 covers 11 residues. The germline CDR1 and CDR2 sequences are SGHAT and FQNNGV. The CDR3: CATSARSEQFF.

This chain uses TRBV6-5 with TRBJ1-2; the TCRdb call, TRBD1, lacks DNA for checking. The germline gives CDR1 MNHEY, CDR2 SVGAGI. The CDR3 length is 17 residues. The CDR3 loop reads CASSYGTGGVGGYGYTF.

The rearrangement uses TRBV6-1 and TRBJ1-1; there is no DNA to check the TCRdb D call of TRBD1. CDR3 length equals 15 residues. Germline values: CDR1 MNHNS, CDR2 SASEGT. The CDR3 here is CASSAGQGPNTEAFF.

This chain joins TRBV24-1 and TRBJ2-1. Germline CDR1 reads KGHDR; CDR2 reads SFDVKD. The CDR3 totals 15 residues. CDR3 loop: CATASQGFLYNEQFF.

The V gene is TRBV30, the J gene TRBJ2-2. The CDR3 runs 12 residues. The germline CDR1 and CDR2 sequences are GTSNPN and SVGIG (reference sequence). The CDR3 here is CAWSRVTGELFF.

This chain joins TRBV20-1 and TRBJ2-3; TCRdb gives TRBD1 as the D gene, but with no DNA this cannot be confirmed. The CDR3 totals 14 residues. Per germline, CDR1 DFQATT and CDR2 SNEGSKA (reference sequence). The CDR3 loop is CSASRQGRTDTQYF.

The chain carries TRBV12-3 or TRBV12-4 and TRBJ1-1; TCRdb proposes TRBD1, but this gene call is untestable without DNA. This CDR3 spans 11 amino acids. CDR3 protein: CASSFGAAPFF.

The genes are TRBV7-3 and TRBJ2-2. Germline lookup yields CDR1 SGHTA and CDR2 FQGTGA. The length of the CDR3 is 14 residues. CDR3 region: CASSLSAFGGELFF.

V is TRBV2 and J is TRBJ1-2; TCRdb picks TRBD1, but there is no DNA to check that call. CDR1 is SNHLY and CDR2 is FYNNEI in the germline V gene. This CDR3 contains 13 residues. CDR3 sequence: CASIAVGVYGYTF.

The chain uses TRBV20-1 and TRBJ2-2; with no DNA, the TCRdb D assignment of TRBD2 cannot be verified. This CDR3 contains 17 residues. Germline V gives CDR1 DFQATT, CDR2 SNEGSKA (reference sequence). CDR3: CSARGRRNGSRTGELFF.

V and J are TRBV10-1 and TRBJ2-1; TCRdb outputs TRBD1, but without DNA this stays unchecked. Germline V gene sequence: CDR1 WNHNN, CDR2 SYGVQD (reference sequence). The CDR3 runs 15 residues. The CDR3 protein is CASSDPGGDRGFQFF.